This is a list of T cell receptor beta chains from one sample in a study of cytomegalovirus exposure and HLA in healthy donors. Measured with immunoSEQ multiplex PCR; TCRdb has only the in-frame clones, and not every one. The profile shows 130,000 to 150,000 clones, around 67% of them singletons. The sequenced sample consisted of PBMCs. These receptor sequences come from a man between 18 and 35 years old in good health and CMV-seropositive. CDR3s include the opening cysteine and the closing phenylalanine or tryptophan. A D gene is named only where the DNA matches it firmly. Part of the rows lack a size; the others show once, few, many or a class for expanded clones.

clone size,D gene,V gene,J gene,CDR3 protein,CDR3 DNA
.,.,TRBV7-2,TRBJ2-1,CASSTRHYNEQFF,TGTGCCAGCAGCACCAGACACTACAATGAGCAGTTCTTC
.,TRBD1,TRBV29-1,TRBJ2-7,CSGGQSYEQYF,TGCAGCGGGGGACAGTCCTACGAGCAGTACTTC
few,.,TRBV27,TRBJ1-5,CASSSRGVRNQPQHF,TGTGCCAGCAGTTCCAGGGGAGTCCGCAATCAGCCCCAGCATTTT
.,.,TRBV5-1,TRBJ2-7,CASSQQGGMGRYEQYF,TGCGCCAGCAGCCAGCAGGGTGGAATGGGGCGCTACGAGCAGTACTTC
.,.,TRBV7-2,TRBJ2-1,CASSPPGQEGYNEQFF,TGTGCCAGCAGCCCCCCAGGACAGGAGGGTTACAATGAGCAGTTCTTC
.,.,TRBV18,TRBJ2-1,CASSPDSAYNEQFF,TGTGCCAGCTCACCTGACAGCGCCTACAATGAGCAGTTCTTC
once,.,TRBV4-1,TRBJ1-3,CASSQGGPLLSGNTIYF,TGCGCCAGCAGCCAGGGGGGGCCGTTACTCTCTGGAAACACCATATATTTT
.,TRBD2,TRBV6-5,TRBJ2-3,CASTSSGTSVDTQYF,TGTGCCAGCACGTCCTCCGGGACTAGCGTGGATACGCAGTATTTT
.,.,TRBV27,TRBJ2-7,CASSFRESYEQYF,TGTGCCAGCAGTTTTCGGGAGTCGTACGAGCAGTACTTC
once,TRBD1,TRBV6-6,TRBJ2-7,CASSYGHGTGSYEQYF,TGTGCCAGCAGTTACGGCCACGGGACAGGATCCTACGAGCAGTACTTC
once,TRBD1,TRBV7-7,TRBJ2-7,CASSPGQGTYEQYF,TGTGCTAGCAGCCCGGGACAGGGGACCTACGAGCAGTACTTC
.,.,TRBV10-3,TRBJ2-4,CAISDLSIQYF,TGTGCCATCAGTGATTTGAGCATTCAGTACTTC
once,.,TRBV7-2,TRBJ1-1,CASSLAAVNTEAFF,TGTGCCAGCAGCTTAGCTGCGGTGAACACTGAAGCTTTCTTT
.,.,TRBV27,TRBJ2-7,CASSPWGGGNEQYF,TGTGCCAGCAGTCCCTGGGGAGGGGGGAACGAGCAGTACTTC
few,.,TRBV28,TRBJ1-5,CASSLGQGNQPQHF,TGTGCCAGCAGTCTGGGGCAGGGAAATCAGCCCCAGCATTTT
.,TRBD2,TRBV4-3,TRBJ2-7,CASSQATSGRADGSYEQYF,TGCGCCAGCAGCCAAGCTACTAGCGGGAGGGCCGATGGGTCCTACGAGCAGTACTTC
few,TRBD1,TRBV6-1,TRBJ2-7,CASSAGTGPAYEQYF,TGTGCCAGCAGTGCAGGGACAGGGCCTGCCTACGAGCAGTACTTC
.,.,TRBV5-1,TRBJ2-1,CASSSTPYNEQFF,TGCGCCAGCAGCTCGACTCCTTACAATGAGCAGTTCTTC
few,TRBD1,TRBV5-1,TRBJ1-4,CASSLAGTGNEKLFF,TGCGCCAGCAGCTTGGCCGGGACAGGGAATGAAAAACTGTTTTTT
.,.,TRBV5-4,TRBJ2-3,CASSFSGSTDTQYF,TGTGCCAGCAGCTTTTCAGGCAGCACAGATACGCAGTATTTT
.,.,TRBV27,TRBJ1-2,CASSLRGGYTF,TGTGCCAGCAGTTTAAGGGGTGGCTACACCTTC
.,TRBD1,TRBV7-9,TRBJ2-2,CASSLAETGGRELFF,TGTGCCAGCAGCTTAGCGGAGACAGGGGGAAGGGAGCTGTTTTTT
.,TRBD1,TRBV9,TRBJ1-2,CASSADPGTGGVYGYTF,TGTGCCAGCAGCGCCGACCCAGGGACAGGGGGCGTGTATGGCTACACCTTC
once,.,TRBV6-5,TRBJ1-2,CASSYRWAAINYGYTF,TGTGCCAGCAGTTACCGGTGGGCAGCCATAAACTATGGCTACACCTTC
.,.,TRBV2,TRBJ1-4,CASRVRNEKLFF,TGTGCCAGCCGTGTGCGGAATGAAAAACTGTTTTTT
.,.,TRBV4-1,TRBJ1-5,CASSPLAGKEPQHF,TGCGCCAGCAGCCCGTTGGCAGGTAAGGAGCCCCAGCATTTT
.,.,TRBV29-1,TRBJ2-1,CSAGGGPNEQFF,TGCAGTGCTGGGGGCGGCCCCAATGAGCAGTTCTTC
.,TRBD1,TRBV27,TRBJ2-7,CASSPDRGTGVREQYF,TGTGCCAGCAGTCCTGACAGGGGGACAGGGGTTCGGGAGCAGTACTTC
few,TRBD1,TRBV2,TRBJ1-1,CASSPRDRVTFF,TGTGCCAGCAGTCCTCGGGACAGGGTAACTTTCTTT
.,TRBD1,TRBV6-5,TRBJ1-2,CASSLLGTGLSYGYTF,TGTGCCAGCAGTTTACTCGGGACAGGTCTATCCTATGGCTACACCTTC